The 24 T cell receptor beta chains listed next were all sequenced from one sample in a study of post-analysis software for immune sequencing data. Overall study findings and caveats: Among five TRBV segments more frequent in patients than controls were TRBV5-6, TRBV5-1 and TRBV20-1.

Prepared TCR beta cDNA libraries contained unique molecular identifiers. TCRdb reprocessed the PCR reads via MiXCR and lists one record per CDR3 protein. Found here are roughly 180,000 distinct CDR3 sequences, about 32% of them singletons; the top ten hold 1.5%. These receptors' targets are unknown. Sequenced material: blood. These receptors all stem from a girl between 5 and 17 years old with multiple sclerosis.

Turning to this clonotype: Its ends do not fully match the called genes, so a read error is possible. The chain carries TRBV3-1 and TRBJ2-6; weak D call: TRBD1 (5 bases). This CDR3 has 18 amino acids. Germline CDR1 LGHDT, CDR2 YNNKEL (reference sequence). The CDR3 region has the DNA TGTGCCAGCAGCCATTTCCGGACGGACCTCTCTGGGGCCAACCTCCTGACTTTC. Residues: CASSHFRTDLSGANLLTF.

This clonotype has at least ten counts. The J gene is TRBJ2-5, the V gene TRBV7-2; TRBD2 agrees at 12 bases. This CDR3 has 17 residues. Per germline, CDR1 SGHTA and CDR2 FQGNSA. Unmatched junction bases numbered 7, after V lost 3 bases and J lost 2 bases. The CDR3 spells CASSFTPGTSGQETQYF. The CDR3 nucleotides read TGTGCCAGCAGCTTTACGCCCGGGACTAGCGGGCAAGAGACCCAGTACTTC. The full variable domain, in which reference TRBV7-2 and TRBJ2-5 provide the parts outside the CDR3, is GAGVSQSPSNKVTEKGKDVELRCDPISGHTALYWYRQSLGQGLEFLIYFQGNSAPDKSGLPSDRFSAERTGGSVSTLTIQRTQQEDSAVYLCASSFTPGTSGQETQYFGPGTRLLVL.

This clonotype occurred many times. The rearrangement joins TRBV5-1 to TRBJ2-5; 12 positions agree with TRBD2. Germline V gene lookup returns CDR1 SGHRS and CDR2 YFSETQ. After removal of 5 bases from V and 4 bases from J, the junction contained 0 bases not matched to a gene. This CDR3 has 13 amino acids. The CDR3 region has the DNA TGCGCCAGCAGGACTAGCGGGAGAGAGACCCAGTACTTC. This sequence encodes CASRTSGRETQYF.

There are many counts of this clonotype. V and J are TRBV7-3 and TRBJ1-2, with D possibly TRBD1 on 5 matching bases. The germline gives CDR1 SGHTA, CDR2 FQGTGA. V shed 4 bases and J shed 6 bases, with 12 bases lying between them. The CDR3 spans 13 residues. The chain's CDR3 is CASSSSRGNGYTF. Here the CDR3 DNA reads TGTGCCAGCAGCTCATCCCGGGGGAATGGCTACACCTTC.

This clonotype has a count of ten or more. The genes are TRBV12-3 or TRBV12-4 and TRBJ1-2, with D possibly TRBD1 on 5 matching bases. Trimming stripped 1 base from V and 8 bases from J, with 14 bases between. There are 14 residues in the CDR3. CDR3 in amino acids: CASSLVGGEDGYTF. The CDR3 bases are TGTGCCAGCAGTTTAGTCGGGGGAGAAGACGGCTACACCTTC.

Comments on this clonotype: This clone may be a read error of a much larger clone one base away. The chain employs TRBV4-1 and TRBJ2-1; 7 bases fit TRBD1. This CDR3 is 19 amino acids long. Germline V gene data show CDR1 as MGHRA and CDR2 as YSYEKL. In DNA, the CDR3 is TGCGCCGGCAGCCAACGAAGGTGGGGGCAGGGGGATTTCGTCGATGAGCAGTTCTTC. It yields the protein CAGSQRRWGQGDFVDEQFF.

This clonotype was seen repeatedly, ten times or more. This chain links TRBV20-1 with TRBJ1-4; D is possibly TRBD1 (5 bases). V lost 4 bases and J 8 bases, leaving 8 bases between the germline ends. CDR3 length equals 11 residues. Germline V gene data show CDR1 as DFQATT and CDR2 as SNEGSKA (reference sequence). CDR3 residues: CSATRTEKLFF. The DNA of the CDR3 is TGCAGTGCTACCCGGACAGAAAAACTGTTTTTT.

The genes are TRBV6-5 and TRBJ2-5, with a tentative D call TRBD2 (5 bases). V gave up 6 bases and J gave up 7 bases, with 15 bases separating them. The CDR3 sequence is 13 residues long. Germline V gene sequence: CDR1 MNHEY, CDR2 SVGAGI. CDR3 residues: CASRARRGVTQYF. For the CDR3, the DNA is TGTGCCAGCAGGGCCCGCCGGGGAGTGACCCAGTACTTC.

This clonotype has just a few counts. V is TRBV5-1 and J is TRBJ1-4, with D hard to call. The ends were cut back, 2 bases at V and 7 bases at J, with 12 bases in the middle. From germline, CDR1 is SGHRS and CDR2 YFSETQ. This CDR3 contains 14 residues. The CDR3: CASSFRVGFEKLFF. The CDR3 DNA reads TGCGCCAGCAGCTTCCGGGTCGGTTTTGAAAAACTGTTTTTT.

The rearrangement links TRBV12-3 or TRBV12-4 to TRBJ2-3, with D uncertain. CDR3 length equals 13 residues. V was cut by 7 bases and J by 4 bases, with 12 bases left in between. CDR3: CASTHIDADTQYF. The CDR3 DNA is TGTGCCAGCACTCATATCGATGCAGATACGCAGTATTTT.

About this clonotype: A read error may be the cause here, since a much bigger clone is one base away. The chain uses TRBV2 and TRBJ2-5; 8 bases align to TRBD2. With the DNA end fitting TRBJ2-7 better, the J assignment may be wrong. The germline V gene encodes CDR1 SNHLY and CDR2 FYNNEI. The CDR3 covers 14 residues. CDR3 sequence reads: CASREAGESYEQYF. The CDR3 region has the DNA TGTGCCAGCAGGGAAGCGGGAGAGTCTTACGAGCAGTACTTC.

About this clonotype: This sequence may be a read error, since a much larger clone differs from it by one base. This chain links TRBV29-1 with TRBJ2-1; 7 positions agree with TRBD2. CDR3 size: 15 residues. V lost 7 bases and J lost 0; bases outside the gene matches: 9. Germline V lookup: CDR1 SQVTM, CDR2 ANQGSEA. CDR3 nucleotides: TGCAGCGGGGGGGGGTGGGACCTCTCCTACAATGAGCAGTTCTTC. It specifies CSGGGWDLSYNEQFF.

The chain couples TRBV3-1 to TRBJ2-5, with D possibly being TRBD1 or TRBD2 (5 bases each). This CDR3 is 17 amino acids long. Germline V gives CDR1 LGHDT, CDR2 YNNKEL (reference sequence). Deletions cut 5 bases from V and 3 bases from J, with 22 bases between. The CDR3 loop reads CASSKKLRGIGKETQYF. For the CDR3, the DNA is TGTGCCAGCAGCAAAAAGCTCCGGGGCATCGGGAAAGAGACCCAGTACTTC.

This clonotype was recorded at least ten times. The junction and the germline gene differ at one end; a read error may be behind it. The rearrangement joins TRBV5-6 to TRBJ2-3; no clear D. The CDR3 extends over 15 amino acids. Germline CDR1 and CDR2: SGHDT and YYEEEE. CDR3 in DNA: TGTGCCAGCAGTTTGGAGCGACCCGGCACAGATACGCAGTATTTT. Translating gives CASSLERPGTDTQYF.

There are many counts of this clonotype. The chain employs TRBV12-3 or TRBV12-4 and TRBJ1-2; D unresolved. V was cut by 6 bases and J by 0 bases, with 11 bases left in between. The CDR3 runs 14 residues. The CDR3 reads CASSPGLTNYGYTF. For the CDR3, the DNA is TGTGCCAGCAGCCCAGGCTTGACTAACTATGGCTACACCTTC.

Details on this clonotype: It may be a read error: a sequence one base away is much more abundant. J is TRBJ2-7 and V is TRBV12-3 or TRBV12-4; D might be TRBD1 (6 bases). Trimming stripped 4 bases from V and 2 bases from J, with 12 bases between. The CDR3 sequence is 14 residues long. The DNA for the CDR3 is TGTGCCAGCAGTTGTGAGGACAGCACCTACGAGCAGTACTTC. Protein product: CASSCEDSTYEQYF.

The chain links TRBV29-1 to TRBJ2-7; TRBD2 agrees at 14 bases. Per the germline V gene, CDR1 is SQVTM and CDR2 is ANQGSEA. The J segment lost 2 bases and the V segment lost 4 bases, leaving 1 base of the junction unmatched. The CDR3 covers 14 residues. CDR3 protein: CSVGGLAGAYEQYF. The CDR3 DNA reads as TGCAGCGTTGGGGGACTAGCGGGAGCCTACGAGCAGTACTTC.

The chain uses TRBV7-9 and TRBJ1-5; D might be TRBD1 (6 bases). V was trimmed by 5 bases and J by 2 bases, leaving 16 bases between them. CDR3 length: 16 residues. Germline CDR1 is SEHNR and CDR2 is FQNEAQ (reference sequence). The CDR3 region has the DNA TGTGCCAGCAGCCCCCGGGGGGGCCAGGGCAATCAGCCCCAGCATTTT. Translated, it gives CASSPRGGQGNQPQHF.

This clonotype came up once. The chain has TRBV20-1 and TRBJ1-5; 9 bases fit TRBD1. Germline CDR1 is DFQATT and CDR2 is SNEGSKA (reference sequence). The CDR3 extends over 15 amino acids. The CDR3 nucleotides are TGCAGAGCTTCACCGGGACAGGGTAGCAATCAGCCCCAGCATTTT. Translated, it gives CRASPGQGSNQPQHF.

A few counts support this clonotype. This chain links TRBV5-1 with TRBJ1-1; 7 nucleotides agree with TRBD1. Trimming removed 0 bases from V and 0 bases from J; junction bases left unmatched: 2. This CDR3 region has 15 residues. Germline CDR1 and CDR2: SGHRS and YFSETQ. The CDR3 here is CASSLGDRVNTEAFF. CDR3 nucleotides: TGCGCCAGCAGCTTGGGGGACAGAGTGAACACTGAAGCTTTCTTT. The full variable domain, its missing parts supplied by reference TRBV5-1 and TRBJ1-1, is KAGVTQTPRYLIKTRGQQVTLSCSPISGHRSVSWYQQTPGQGLQFLFEYFSETQRNKGNFPGRFSGRQFSNSRSEMNVSTLELGDSALYLCASSLGDRVNTEAFFGQGTRLTVV.

This clonotype was seen ten or more times. The CDR3 DNA sequence: TGTGCCAGCAGCATAGGGTTCAGGGAGCAGTACTTC. Translating it yields CASSIGFREQYF. The V and J genes are TRBV11-2 and TRBJ2-7; D gene ambiguous. In germline, CDR1 is SGHAT, CDR2 FQNNGV. The V end was cut by 5 bases, the J end by 7 bases, with 12 bases between. This CDR3 region has 12 residues. Filled out from reference TRBV11-2 and TRBJ2-7, the complete variable domain reads EAGVAQSPRYKIIEKRQSVAFWCNPISGHATLYWYQQILGQGPKLLIQFQNNGVVDDSQLPKDRFSAERLKGVDSTLKIQPAKLEDSAVYLCASSIGFREQYFGPGTRLTVT.

This clonotype was seen ten or more times. The chain carries TRBV11-2 and TRBJ2-1; the match to TRBD2 covers 16 bases. This CDR3 is built from 18 residues. Germline assignment: CDR1 SGHAT and CDR2 FQNNGV. V shed 1 base, J shed 7 bases, and the junction held 7 bases outside the gene matches. The CDR3, as DNA: TGTGCCAGCAGCTTAGTAGCCGGGACTAGCGGGAGGGGTAATGAGCAGTTCTTC. Residues: CASSLVAGTSGRGNEQFF.

This clonotype has at least ten counts. The chain is built from TRBV20-1 and TRBJ2-3, with D tentatively TRBD1 (6 bases). The CDR3 extends over 14 amino acids. The germline CDR1 and CDR2 sequences are DFQATT and SNEGSKA (reference sequence). The V end was cut by 1 base, the J end by 4 bases, with 12 bases between. The CDR3 reads CSARVSPGADTQYF. CDR3 bases: TGCAGTGCTAGAGTGTCGCCAGGGGCAGATACGCAGTATTTT.

Comments on this clonotype: Being one base from a much bigger clone, this may be a read error. The gene calls are TRBV6-5 and TRBJ2-4, with D perhaps TRBD1 (5 bases). The DNA matches TRBJ2-7 better at its end, which makes the J call doubtful. The CDR3 sequence is 13 residues long. Germline V gene lookup returns CDR1 MNHEY and CDR2 SVGAGI. The DNA of the CDR3 is TGTGTCAGCAGAAAGGGGTTAAGCAACGAGCAGTACTTC. Its protein product is CVSRKGLSNEQYF.